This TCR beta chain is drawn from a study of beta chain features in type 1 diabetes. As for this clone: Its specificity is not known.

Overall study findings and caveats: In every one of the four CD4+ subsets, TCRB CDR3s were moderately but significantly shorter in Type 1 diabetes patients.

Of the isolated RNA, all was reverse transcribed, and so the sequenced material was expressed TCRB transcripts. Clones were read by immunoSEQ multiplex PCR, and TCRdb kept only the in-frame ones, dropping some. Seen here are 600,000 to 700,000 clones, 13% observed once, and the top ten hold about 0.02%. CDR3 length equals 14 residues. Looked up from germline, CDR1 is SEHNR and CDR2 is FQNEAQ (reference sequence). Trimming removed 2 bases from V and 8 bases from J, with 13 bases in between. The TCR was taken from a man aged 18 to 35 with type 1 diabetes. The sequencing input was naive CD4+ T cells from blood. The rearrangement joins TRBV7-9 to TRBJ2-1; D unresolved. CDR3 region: CASSLRPLGHEQFF. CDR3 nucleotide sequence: TGTGCCAGCAGCTTAAGACCGCTGGGCCATGAGCAGTTCTTC.